This TCR beta chain is drawn from a study of cytomegalovirus exposure and HLA in healthy donors. Study-level background: Most donors, 80% to 90% of several hundred genotyped, fell in the Caucasian-associated ancestry cluster.

The study ran its PCR with 60 Vbeta and 13 Jbeta primers. TCRdb's copy holds only in-frame clones and misses some; the assay was immunoSEQ multiplex PCR. The repertoire holds 80,000 to 95,000 clones, over 70% seen once, with 5.5% to 6% in the top ten. The CDR3 has 16 amino acids. The ends lost 1 base at V and 5 bases at J; junction bases unmatched: 6. Germline CDR1 is KGHSH and CDR2 is LQKENI. The specimen sequenced was PBMCs. The clonotype comes from a man aged 18 to 30 in good health and CMV-seropositive. This sequence joins TRBV18 and TRBJ2-5, with 11 bases fitting TRBD2. CDR3 loop: CASSPLLAGVGETQYF. The CDR3 DNA sequence: TGTGCCAGCTCACCACTACTAGCGGGAGTGGGCGAGACCCAGTACTTC.